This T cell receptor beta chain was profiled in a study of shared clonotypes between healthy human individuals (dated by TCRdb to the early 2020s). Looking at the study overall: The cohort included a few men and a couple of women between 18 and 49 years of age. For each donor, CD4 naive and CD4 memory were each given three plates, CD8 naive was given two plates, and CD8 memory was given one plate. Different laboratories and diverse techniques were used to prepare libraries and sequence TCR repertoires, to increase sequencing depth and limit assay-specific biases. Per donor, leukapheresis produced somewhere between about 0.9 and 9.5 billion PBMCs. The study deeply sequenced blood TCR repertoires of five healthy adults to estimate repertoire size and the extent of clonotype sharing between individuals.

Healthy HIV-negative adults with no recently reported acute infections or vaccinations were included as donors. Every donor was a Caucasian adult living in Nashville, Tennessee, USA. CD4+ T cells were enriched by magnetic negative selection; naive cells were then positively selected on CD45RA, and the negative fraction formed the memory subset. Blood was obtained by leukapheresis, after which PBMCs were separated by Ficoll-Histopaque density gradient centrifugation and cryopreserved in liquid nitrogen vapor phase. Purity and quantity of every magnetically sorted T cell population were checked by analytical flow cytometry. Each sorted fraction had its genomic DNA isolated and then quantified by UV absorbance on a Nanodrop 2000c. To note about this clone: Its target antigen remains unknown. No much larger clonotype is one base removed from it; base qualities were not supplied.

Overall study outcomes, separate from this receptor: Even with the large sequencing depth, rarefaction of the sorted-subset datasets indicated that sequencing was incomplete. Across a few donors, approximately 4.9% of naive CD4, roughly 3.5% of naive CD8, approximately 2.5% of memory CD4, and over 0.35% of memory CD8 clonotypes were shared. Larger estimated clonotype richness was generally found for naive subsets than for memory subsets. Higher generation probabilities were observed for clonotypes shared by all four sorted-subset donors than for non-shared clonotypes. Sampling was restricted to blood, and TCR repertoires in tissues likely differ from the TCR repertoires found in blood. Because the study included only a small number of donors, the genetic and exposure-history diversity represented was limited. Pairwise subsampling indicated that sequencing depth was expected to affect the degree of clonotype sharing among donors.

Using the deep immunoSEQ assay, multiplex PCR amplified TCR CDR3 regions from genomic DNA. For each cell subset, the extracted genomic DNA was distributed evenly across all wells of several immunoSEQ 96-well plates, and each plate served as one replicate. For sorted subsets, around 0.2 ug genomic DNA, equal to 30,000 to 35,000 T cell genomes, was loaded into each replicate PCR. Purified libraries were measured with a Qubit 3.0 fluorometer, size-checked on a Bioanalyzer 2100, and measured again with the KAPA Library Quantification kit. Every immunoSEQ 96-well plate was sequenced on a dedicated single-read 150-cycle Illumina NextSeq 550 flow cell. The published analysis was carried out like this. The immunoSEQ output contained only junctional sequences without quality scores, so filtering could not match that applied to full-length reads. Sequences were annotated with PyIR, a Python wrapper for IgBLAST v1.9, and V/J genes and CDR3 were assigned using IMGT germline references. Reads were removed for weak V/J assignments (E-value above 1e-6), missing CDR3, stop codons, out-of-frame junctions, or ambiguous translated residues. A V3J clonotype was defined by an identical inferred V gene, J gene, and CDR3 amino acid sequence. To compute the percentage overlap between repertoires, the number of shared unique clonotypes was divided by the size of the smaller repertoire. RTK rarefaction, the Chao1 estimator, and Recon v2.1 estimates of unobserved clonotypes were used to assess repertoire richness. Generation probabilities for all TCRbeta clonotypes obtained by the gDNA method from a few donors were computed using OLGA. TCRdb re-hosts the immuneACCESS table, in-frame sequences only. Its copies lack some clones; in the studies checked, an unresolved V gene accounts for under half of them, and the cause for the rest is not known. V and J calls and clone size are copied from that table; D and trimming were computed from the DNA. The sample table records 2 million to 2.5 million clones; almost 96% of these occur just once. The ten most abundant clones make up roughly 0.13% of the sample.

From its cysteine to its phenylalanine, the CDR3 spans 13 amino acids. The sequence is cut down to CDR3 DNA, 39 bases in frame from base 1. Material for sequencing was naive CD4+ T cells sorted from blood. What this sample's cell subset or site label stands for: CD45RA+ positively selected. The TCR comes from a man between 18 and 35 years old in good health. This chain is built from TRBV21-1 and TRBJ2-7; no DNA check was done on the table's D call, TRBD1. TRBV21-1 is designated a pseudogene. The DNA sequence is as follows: TGTGCCAGCAGCAATGGGCTCTCCTACGAGCAGTACTTC. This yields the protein CASSNGLSYEQYF.